This entry concerns a single T cell receptor beta chain. This CDR3 spans 12 amino acids. V was shortened by 0 bases and J by 6 bases, with 4 bases between the two germline ends. Germline V gene data show CDR1 as SGHNT and CDR2 as YENEEA. The data stem from a study of technical replicates of blood from several donors. Repertoires were generated with immunoSEQ multiplex PCR, while TCRdb's copy carries only in-frame clones and drops some. The data hold 65,000 to 80,000 clones, with roughly 96% observed a single time. The TCR sequence derives from a human donor in good health. This chain joins TRBV11-3 and TRBJ2-3; D is uncertain. Material for sequencing was T cells isolated from PBMCs. CDR3 loop: CASSLDGDTQYF. In nucleotides, the CDR3 is TGTGCCAGCAGCTTAGACGGGGATACGCAGTATTTT.